A single sample is the source of the 20 T cell receptor beta chains below, sequenced in a study of blood T cell repertoires in COVID-19. Produced via immunoSEQ multiplex PCR; TCRdb's table is partial and in-frame only. The sample holds over 120,000 clones, 85% to 90% seen once. Material: peripheral blood. Source of these receptors: a man aged 50-60 years who had recovered from COVID-19.

The chain recombines TRBV7-3 with TRBJ2-5, with TRBD2 matching 9 bases. CDR1 is SGHTA and CDR2 is FQGTGA in the germline V gene. Unmatched junction bases numbered 4, after V lost 0 bases and J lost 5 bases. The CDR3 is made up of 15 amino acids. CDR3 loop: CASSLTSSGGETQYF. The CDR3 region has the DNA TGTGCCAGCAGCTTAACTTCCAGCGGGGGGGAGACCCAGTACTTC. Supplemented by reference TRBV7-3 and TRBJ2-5, the full variable domain reads GAGVSQTPSNKVTEKGKYVELRCDPISGHTALYWYRQSLGQGPEFLIYFQGTGAADDSGLPNDRFFAVRPEGSVSTLKIQRTERGDSAVYLCASSLTSSGGETQYFGPGTRLLVL.

In its sample, this clone was seen a few times. The J gene is TRBJ1-1, the V gene TRBV6-1; D gene ambiguous. Germline CDR1 is MNHNS and CDR2 is SASEGT. V lost 2 bases and J 1 base, leaving 8 bases between the germline ends. CDR3 size: 14 residues. For the CDR3, the DNA is TGTGCCAGCAGTGAATCCGGGAAGAACACTGAAGCTTTCTTT. This gives the protein CASSESGKNTEAFF.

The V gene is TRBV6-5, the J gene TRBJ2-2; D is uncertain. Trimming removed 6 bases from V and 7 bases from J, with 15 bases in between. Per germline, CDR1 MNHEY and CDR2 SVGAGI. The CDR3 sequence is 14 residues long. Here the CDR3 reads CASRIPEIVGELFF. The CDR3 nucleotides read TGTGCCAGCAGAATCCCGGAGATAGTCGGGGAGCTGTTTTTT.

The chain is built from TRBV5-6 and TRBJ1-1; the match to TRBD1 covers 12 bases. CDR1 is SGHDT, CDR2 YYEEEE, per germline. The V segment lost 2 bases and the J segment 6 bases; nucleotides outside the gene matches: 5. CDR3 length equals 15 residues. The CDR3 spells CASSFVGQGAAEAFF. The CDR3 bases are TGTGCCAGCAGCTTTGTGGGACAGGGGGCCGCTGAAGCTTTCTTT.

This CDR3 is CASSPSFNIAKNIQYF. The CDR3 nucleotides are TGTGCCAGCAGCCCGTCGTTTAACATAGCCAAAAACATTCAGTACTTC. The chain couples TRBV9 to TRBJ2-4; the D is unclear. Germline values: CDR1 SGDLS, CDR2 YYNGEE. The CDR3 is 16 residues long. Trimming cost V 4 bases and J 0 bases, with 14 bases left between them.

The chain carries TRBV3-1 (or the pseudogene TRBV3-2) and TRBJ1-5; 8 bases are a match to TRBD1. With 0 bases clipped from V and 5 bases from J, the junction kept 9 bases outside the gene matches. CDR3 length equals 17 residues. Looked up from germline, CDR1 is LGHDT and CDR2 is YNNKEL (reference sequence). For the CDR3, the DNA is TGTGCCAGCAGCCAAGAACCACAGGGGGTTCTACATCAGCCCCAGCATTTT. Protein: CASSQEPQGVLHQPQHF.

The chain couples TRBV5-1 to TRBJ1-2; 7 nucleotides line up with TRBD1. Losses at the gene ends were 0 bases for V and 1 base for J; bases not matched to a gene: 6. CDR1 is SGHRS, CDR2 YFSETQ, per germline. This CDR3 contains 16 residues. The chain's CDR3 is CASSLEGGQLNYGYTF. DNA for the CDR3: TGCGCCAGCAGCTTGGAAGGGGGACAGCTTAACTATGGCTACACCTTC.

V is TRBV18 and J is TRBJ1-4; 7 bases map to TRBD1. CDR1 is KGHSH and CDR2 is LQKENI in the germline V gene. This CDR3 is 14 amino acids long. V lost 3 bases, J lost 4 bases, and 2 bases stayed unmatched. CDR3 DNA: TGTGCCAGCTCACCCGGGACAGATAATGAAAAACTGTTTTTT. Translated: CASSPGTDNEKLFF.

The genes are TRBV5-6 and TRBJ2-1, with 11 bases fitting TRBD1. Germline trimming cut 2 bases from V and 2 bases from J; bases unmatched to any gene: 3. Germline-derived CDR1 and CDR2 are SGHDT and YYEEEE. The CDR3 has 16 residues. Here the CDR3 DNA reads TGTGCCAGCAGCTTCGGGACAGGGGGACCCTACAATGAGCAGTTCTTC. Amino acids: CASSFGTGGPYNEQFF. Looking up the rest from reference TRBV5-6 and TRBJ2-1 gives the full variable domain: DAGVTQSPTHLIKTRGQQVTLRCSPKSGHDTVSWYQQALGQGPQFIFQYYEEEERQRGNFPDRFSGHQFPNYSSELNVNALLLGDSALYLCASSFGTGGPYNEQFFGPGTRLTVL.

This sequence joins TRBV29-1 and TRBJ2-5; 10 bases fit TRBD2. Losses at the gene ends were 6 bases for V and 5 bases for J; bases not matched to a gene: 3. From germline, CDR1 is SQVTM and CDR2 ANQGSEA. The CDR3 totals 12 residues. CDR3 nucleotide sequence: TGCAGCGTGGGGACTAGCGTGGAGACCCAGTACTTC. This translates into CSVGTSVETQYF. Full variable domain (outside the CDR3, taken from reference TRBV29-1 and TRBJ2-5): SAVISQKPSRDICQRGTSLTIQCQVDSQVTMMFWYRQQPGQSLTLIATANQGSEATYESGFVIDKFPISRPNLTFSTLTVSNMSPEDSSIYLCSVGTSVETQYFGPGTRLLVL.

The V call is TRBV3-1 (or the pseudogene TRBV3-2), the J call TRBJ2-4; TRBD1 agrees at 9 bases. Germline V lookup: CDR1 LGHDT, CDR2 YNNKEL (reference sequence). J lost 0 bases, V lost 0 bases, and 6 bases had no gene match. The CDR3 contains 18 residues. The CDR3 DNA is TGTGCCAGCAGCCAAGATGGGGACAGGGTTTTAGCCAAAAACATTCAGTACTTC. It is translated as CASSQDGDRVLAKNIQYF.

The J gene is TRBJ1-1, the V gene TRBV15; 7 nucleotides agree with TRBD1. V was pared by 7 bases and J by 4 bases, with 3 bases of the junction left unmatched. This CDR3 region has 12 residues. CDR1 LNHNV and CDR2 YYDKDF come from the germline V gene (reference sequence). CDR3 DNA sequence: TGTGCCACCATAGGACAGGCCACTGAAGCTTTCTTT. The encoded protein is CATIGQATEAFF.

V and J are TRBV2 and TRBJ1-5; D uncertain. This CDR3 spans 16 amino acids. V was cut by 4 bases and J by 1 base, with 14 bases left in between. Germline V gene data show CDR1 as SNHLY and CDR2 as FYNNEI. DNA of the CDR3: TGTGCCAGCAGTGGAGGATGGCAGAGAAGCAATCAGCCCCAGCATTTT. Translating gives CASSGGWQRSNQPQHF.

The V and J genes are TRBV27 and TRBJ1-2; possible D gene TRBD1, 6 bases. The CDR3 runs 14 residues. Trimming stripped 0 bases from V and 4 bases from J, with 9 bases between. Germline CDR1 reads MNHEY; CDR2 reads SMNVEV (reference sequence). This chain's CDR3 is CASSLSQGPYGYTF. The CDR3 DNA reads TGTGCCAGCAGTTTATCACAGGGCCCCTATGGCTACACCTTC.

The rearrangement links TRBV15 to TRBJ2-1; 10 bases align to TRBD2. Germline V CDR1 and CDR2: LNHNV, YYDKDF (reference sequence). The CDR3 covers 17 residues. Trimming at V came to 3 bases and at J to 2 bases, leaving 7 bases not matched to a gene. DNA for the CDR3: TGTGCCACCAGCAGGGATAGAGCGGGGGGGGCCTACAATGAGCAGTTCTTC. Its translation is CATSRDRAGGAYNEQFF.

The chain carries TRBV11-2 and TRBJ2-7; 7 nucleotides match TRBD2. The CDR3 contains 15 residues. With 1 base clipped from V and 7 bases from J, the junction kept 10 bases outside the gene matches. Germline CDR1 reads SGHAT; CDR2 reads FQNNGV. CDR3 loop: CASSLAASGLVEQYF. The CDR3 nucleotides read TGTGCCAGCAGCTTAGCGGCTAGCGGCTTGGTGGAGCAGTACTTC.

This clone was observed a single time. The chain employs TRBV27 and TRBJ2-7; 12 bases fit TRBD1. V was pared by 2 bases and J by 2 bases, with 4 bases of the junction left unmatched. Germline V CDR1 and CDR2: MNHEY, SMNVEV (reference sequence). The CDR3 covers 16 residues. CDR3 DNA sequence: TGTGCCAGCAGTTTAATCGGGACAGGGGGCCCCTACGAGCAGTACTTC. Residues: CASSLIGTGGPYEQYF.

This sequence joins TRBV7-2 and TRBJ2-5; D may be TRBD2 (5 bases). Trimming stripped 6 bases from V and 5 bases from J, with 13 bases between. In germline, CDR1 is SGHTA, CDR2 FQGNSA. The CDR3 has 13 amino acids. The CDR3: CASSFGVRETQYF. The CDR3 DNA reads as TGTGCCAGCAGTTTCGGGGTCCGTGAGACCCAGTACTTC.

On this clone itself: Other DNA variants within this sample encode the same CDR3. The J gene is TRBJ2-5, the V gene TRBV7-2, with 7 bases identical to TRBD2. Per germline, CDR1 SGHTA and CDR2 FQGNSA. V shed 1 base, J shed 3 bases, and the junction held 5 bases outside the gene matches. The CDR3 totals 15 residues. This CDR3 is CASSLVGLAEETQYF. The CDR3 DNA is TGTGCCAGCAGCTTAGTTGGGCTAGCGGAAGAGACCCAGTACTTC.

This clone came up once. The rearrangement links TRBV7-2 to TRBJ1-2; TRBD1 aligns across 10 bases. Germline values: CDR1 SGHTA, CDR2 FQGNSA. The CDR3 contains 18 residues. The ends lost 2 bases at V and 3 bases at J; junction bases unmatched: 12. CDR3 nucleotide sequence: TGTGCCAGCAGCTTAAGTCCCGGGACAGGGGTGAGGGACTATGGCTACACCTTC. As protein: CASSLSPGTGVRDYGYTF.